These T cell receptor beta chains were read from a single sample in a study of blood T cell repertoires in COVID-19. The table came from immunoSEQ multiplex PCR; TCRdb's copy has only in-frame clones and leaves some out. The table has around 130,000 clones, 85% to 90% seen once. Specimen: peripheral blood. These TCRs come from an elderly woman with acute or convalescent COVID-19. Both conserved end residues are part of each CDR3. Each record gives: V gene, CDR3 protein.

TRBV4-1,CASSQGTFSTDTQYF
TRBV15,CATSSAQGTLNTEAFF
TRBV30,CAWSRENTGELFF
TRBV10-3,CAISQLAGLSGEQYF
TRBV3-1/TRBV3-2,CASRTGGERRETQYF
TRBV6-2/TRBV6-3,CASSYLDSYGYTF
TRBV29-1,CSVGKNPGDTQYF
TRBV18,CASSREASSRVEQFF
TRBV5-1,CASSLKQGIYNEQFF
TRBV5-1,CASSSRSTSGSTDTQYF
TRBV18,CASSPLASGSGRQETQYF
TRBV2,CASSARGQSGQPQHF
TRBV29-1,CSVGRGPMNNEQFF
TRBV3-1/TRBV3-2,CASSDRDSLYGYTF